The source of this T cell receptor beta chain is a study of TIL therapy for anti-PD-1-resistant metastatic lung cancer. As to time point: pre-treatment sample, taken before nivolumab and TIL therapy. This was the immunoSEQ v3 assay. Sequencing was performed with immunoSEQ multiplex PCR; in TCRdb, only in-frame clones are kept and a portion is missing. Counted here are about 46,000 clones, 80% to 90% occurring once; the ten biggest clones make up around 5%. From germline, CDR1 is SGHRS and CDR2 YFSETQ. The CDR3 has 18 residues. J was trimmed by 5 bases and V by 0 bases; bases with no gene match: 12. As concerns this clone: Its antigen remains unidentified.

Study outcomes and limitations: Treatment-naive, never-smoker and oncogene-addicted patients were overrepresented in this highly selected cohort.

Source: blood, taken at baseline. The chain carries TRBV5-1 and TRBJ2-2; TRBD2 aligns across 8 bases. The sequence was obtained from a person aged 25-80 years with non-small cell lung cancer. The CDR3 is CASSLGLAGTYNTGELFF. As DNA, the CDR3 is TGCGCCAGCAGCTTGGGATTAGCGGGGACCTATAATACCGGGGAGCTGTTTTTT.